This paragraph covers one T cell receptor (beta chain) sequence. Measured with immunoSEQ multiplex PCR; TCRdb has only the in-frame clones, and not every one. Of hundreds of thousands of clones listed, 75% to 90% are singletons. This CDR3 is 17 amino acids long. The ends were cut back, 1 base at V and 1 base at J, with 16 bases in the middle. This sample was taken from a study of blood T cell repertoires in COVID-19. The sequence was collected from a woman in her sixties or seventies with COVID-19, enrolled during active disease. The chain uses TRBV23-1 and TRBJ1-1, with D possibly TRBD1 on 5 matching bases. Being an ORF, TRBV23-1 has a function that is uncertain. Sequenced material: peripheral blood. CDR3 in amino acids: CASSQWGSRQSNTEAFF. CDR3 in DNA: TGCGCCAGCAGTCAATGGGGATCGCGACAGTCGAACACTGAAGCTTTCTTT.